Described below is a single T cell receptor (beta chain) sequence and its context. Its target is unknown. Researchers grouped second doses given at about 4 or about 12 weeks into one pool. The source of the sample is a study of T cell responses to AZD1222 COVID-19 vaccine. The CDR3 is made up of 18 amino acids. Germline lookup yields CDR1 MGHRA and CDR2 YSYEKL. V was trimmed by 2 bases and J by 4 bases, leaving 20 bases between them. Assay used: immunoSEQ multiplex PCR; TCRdb lists only in-frame clones, some missing. This table has some 150,000 clones, roughly 86% appearing once. Study-level findings and limits: The donors showed a predominance of white British ancestry and of females, with possible underestimation of clonal diversity.

Sequencing used peripheral blood, obtained 28 days after the second AZD1222 dose. The chain joins TRBV4-1 to TRBJ2-2, with D perhaps matching TRBD2 (7 bases). The source of this sequence is an adult who received the AZD1222 COVID-19 vaccine. Here the CDR3 reads CASSQSSVGGARTGELFF. CDR3 DNA sequence: TGCGCCAGCAGCCAATCCTCCGTGGGGGGGGCCCGCACCGGGGAGCTGTTTTTT.